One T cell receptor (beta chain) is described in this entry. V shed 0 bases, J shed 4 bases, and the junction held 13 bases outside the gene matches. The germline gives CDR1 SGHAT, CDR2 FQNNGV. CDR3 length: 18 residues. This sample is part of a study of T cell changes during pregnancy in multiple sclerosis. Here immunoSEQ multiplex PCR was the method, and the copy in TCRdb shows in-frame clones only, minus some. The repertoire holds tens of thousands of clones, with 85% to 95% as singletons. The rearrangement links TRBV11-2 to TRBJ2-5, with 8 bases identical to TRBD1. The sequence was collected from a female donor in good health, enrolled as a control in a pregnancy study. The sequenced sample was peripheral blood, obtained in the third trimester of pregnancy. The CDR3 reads CASSLERTGIRRGETQYF. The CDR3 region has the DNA TGTGCCAGCAGCTTAGAGAGGACAGGGATAAGGAGAGGAGAGACCCAGTACTTC.